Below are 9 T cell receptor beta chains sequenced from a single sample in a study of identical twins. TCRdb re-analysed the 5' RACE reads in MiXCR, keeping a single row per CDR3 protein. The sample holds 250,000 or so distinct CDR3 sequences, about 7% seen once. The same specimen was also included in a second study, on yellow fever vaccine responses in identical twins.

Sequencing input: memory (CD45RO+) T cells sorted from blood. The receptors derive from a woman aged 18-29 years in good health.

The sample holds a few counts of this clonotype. For the CDR3, the DNA is TGTGCCATCAGTGAGTCTGGGGGGACAGAGACCCAGTACTTC. Translating it yields CAISESGGTETQYF. The V gene is TRBV10-3, the J gene TRBJ2-5; the D gene is possibly TRBD2 (6 bases). V was trimmed by 0 bases and J by 4 bases, leaving 9 bases between them. The CDR3 spans 14 residues. Germline V CDR1 and CDR2: ENHRY, SYGVKD.

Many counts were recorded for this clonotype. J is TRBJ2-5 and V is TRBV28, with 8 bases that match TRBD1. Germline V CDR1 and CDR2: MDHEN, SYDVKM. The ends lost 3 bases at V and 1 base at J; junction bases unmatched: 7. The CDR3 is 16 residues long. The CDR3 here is CASSFGQGHSQETQYF. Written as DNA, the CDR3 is TGTGCCAGCAGTTTCGGACAGGGCCATTCCCAAGAGACCCAGTACTTC.

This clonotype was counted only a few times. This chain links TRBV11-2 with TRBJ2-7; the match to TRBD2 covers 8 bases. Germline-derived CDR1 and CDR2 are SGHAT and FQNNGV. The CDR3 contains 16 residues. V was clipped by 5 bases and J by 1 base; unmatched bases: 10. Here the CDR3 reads CASSPLTSGRSYEQYF. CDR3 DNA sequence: TGTGCCAGCAGCCCCCTCACTAGCGGAAGATCCTACGAGCAGTACTTC.

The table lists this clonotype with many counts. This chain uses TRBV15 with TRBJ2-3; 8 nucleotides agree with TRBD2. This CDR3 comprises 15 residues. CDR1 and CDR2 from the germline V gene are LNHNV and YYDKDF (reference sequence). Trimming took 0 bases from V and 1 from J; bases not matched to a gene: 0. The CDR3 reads CATSREAGGTDTQYF. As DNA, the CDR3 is TGTGCCACCAGCAGAGAAGCGGGGGGCACAGATACGCAGTATTTT.

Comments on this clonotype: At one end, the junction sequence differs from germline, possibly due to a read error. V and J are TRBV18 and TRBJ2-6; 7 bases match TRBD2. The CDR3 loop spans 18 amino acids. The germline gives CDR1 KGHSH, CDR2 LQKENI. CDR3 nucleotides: TGTGCCAGCAGAAGGGCGGGGGTTCGATCTACTGGGTCCAACGTCCTGACTTTC. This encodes CASRRAGVRSTGSNVLTF. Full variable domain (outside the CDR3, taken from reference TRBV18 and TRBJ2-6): NAGVMQNPRHLVRRRGQEARLRCSPMKGHSHVYWYRQLPEEGLKFMVYLQKENIIDESGMPKERFSAEFPKEGPSILRIQQVVRGDSAAYFCASRRAGVRSTGSNVLTFGAGSRLTVL.

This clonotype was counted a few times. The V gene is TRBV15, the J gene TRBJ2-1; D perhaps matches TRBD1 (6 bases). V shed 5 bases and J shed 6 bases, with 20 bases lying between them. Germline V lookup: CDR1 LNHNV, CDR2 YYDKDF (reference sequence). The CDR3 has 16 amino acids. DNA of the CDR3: TGTGCCACCAGCCGTCAGGGGTTCGAGCCGGTCAATGAGCAGTTCTTC. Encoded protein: CATSRQGFEPVNEQFF.

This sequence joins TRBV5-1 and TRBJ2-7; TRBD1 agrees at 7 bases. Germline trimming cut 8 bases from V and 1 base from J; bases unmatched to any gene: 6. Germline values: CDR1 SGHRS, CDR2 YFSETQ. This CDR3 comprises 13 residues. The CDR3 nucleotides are TGCGCCAGGCTGAGGGACAGATCCTACGAGCAGTACGTC. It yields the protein CARLRDRSYEQYV.

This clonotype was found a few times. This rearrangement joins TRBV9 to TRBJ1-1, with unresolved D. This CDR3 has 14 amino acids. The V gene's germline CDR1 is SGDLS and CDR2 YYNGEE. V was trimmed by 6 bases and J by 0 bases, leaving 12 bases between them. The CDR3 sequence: CASIKLGLNTEAFF. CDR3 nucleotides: TGTGCCAGCATCAAACTTGGTCTGAACACTGAAGCTTTCTTT.

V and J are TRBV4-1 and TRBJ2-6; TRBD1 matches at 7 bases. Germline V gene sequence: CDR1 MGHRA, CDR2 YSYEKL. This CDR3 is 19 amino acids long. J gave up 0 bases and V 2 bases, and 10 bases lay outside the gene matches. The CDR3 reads CASSQTTDRLSSGANVLTF. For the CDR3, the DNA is TGCGCCAGCAGCCAAACGACGGACAGGCTCAGCTCTGGGGCCAACGTCCTGACTTTC.